This record concerns one TCR beta chain sequence. Its antigen is unidentified. These data originate in a study of T-cell reconstitution after alpha-beta-depleted transplantation in children. Study-level findings and limits: T-cell counts and diversity at one year following transplant were attributed mainly to newly produced T cells.

V shed 0 bases and J shed 7 bases, with 12 bases lying between them. CDR1 and CDR2 (germline): SEHNR, FQNEAQ (reference sequence). The CDR3 has 15 residues. Using unique molecular identifiers, the investigators prepared the TCRbeta library. MiXCR, applied by TCRdb to the PCR reads, yields one record per CDR3 protein. Counted here are roughly 300,000 distinct CDR3 sequences, 11% occurring once; the ten biggest clones make up around 22%. This clonotype originated in a male patient between 2 and 15 years old who had a stem cell transplant for chronic granulomatous disease, so the T cells may come from the graft donor. The V and J genes are TRBV7-9 and TRBJ2-2; D not certain. The source material was peripheral blood, sampled 180 days after TCRalphabeta/CD19-depleted stem cell transplant. CDR3: CASSLALDLVGELFF. CDR3 DNA sequence: TGTGCCAGCAGCTTAGCCCTAGATCTCGTCGGGGAGCTGTTTTTT.